This TCR beta chain was sequenced for a study of radiotherapy plus CTLA-4 blockade in lung cancer. Study results and limitations: Alongside interferon-beta, early blood T cell clone dynamics were reportedly the best predictor of response.

Clones were read by immunoSEQ multiplex PCR, and TCRdb kept only the in-frame ones, dropping some. This sample yields 84,000 or so clones, of which approximately 83% are seen a single time; 14% to 15% belongs to the top ten. In chemo-refractory metastatic non-small-cell lung cancer, patients got ipilimumab CTLA-4 blockade together with focal radiation. In this sample, this clone turned up a few times. Its antigen is not identified. This CDR3 is 13 amino acids long. V lost 5 bases and J lost 3, with 13 bases in between. Germline loops: CDR1 GTSNPN, CDR2 SVGIG (reference sequence). The genes are TRBV30 and TRBJ1-2; D unclear. Source: peripheral blood, taken from a patient treated with radiotherapy plus ipilimumab. This clonotype was obtained from a human donor with non-small cell lung cancer that progressed on radiotherapy plus ipilimumab. CDR3 in amino acids: CAWDRVVDYGYTF. CDR3 nucleotides: TGTGCCTGGGACCGGGTAGTGGACTATGGCTACACCTTC.